A selection of T cell receptor beta chains follows, all from one sample in a study of blood T cell repertoires in COVID-19. The assay was immunoSEQ multiplex PCR, and TCRdb's table has in-frame clones only and misses some. The repertoire holds 490,000 or so clones, with approximately 91% as singletons. The sequencing input was PBMCs or T cells enriched from blood (not recorded which). The source of these receptors is a woman aged 55-70 years who had recovered from COVID-19. The CDR3 runs from the conserved cysteine through the conserved F or W. D genes are given only for firm matches. Size is stated for part of the rows, as once, few or many counts, or as a class when the clone is expanded.

d_call clone_size j_call v_call cdr3_nt cdr3_aa
TRBD2 - TRBJ2-7 TRBV15 TGTGCCACCAGCAGAGAACTAGCGGGGTCCTACGAGCAGTACTTC CATSRELAGSYEQYF
- - TRBJ2-4 TRBV7-2 TGTGCCAGCAGCCTGCGATCGGGCGGGGTGGGCAAAAACATTCAGTACTTC CASSLRSGGVGKNIQYF
TRBD2 - TRBJ2-1 TRBV10-3 TGTGCCATCAGTGAGATGACTAGCGGGGGAAACAATGAGCAGTTCTTC CAISEMTSGGNNEQFF
TRBD1 few TRBJ1-6 TRBV5-1 TGCGCCAGCAGCTTGGGGACAGGCCCGGGTTCACCCCTCCACTTT CASSLGTGPGSPLHF
TRBD1 - TRBJ2-7 TRBV6-2/TRBV6-3 TGTGCCAGCAGTTACGGGGACAGCCCGACCTACGAGCAGTACTTC CASSYGDSPTYEQYF
TRBD2 - TRBJ2-3 TRBV5-1 TGCGCCAGCAGCTTGGCCAGCGGGCGGGGGGGCACAGATACGCAGTATTTT CASSLASGRGGTDTQYF
- - TRBJ2-6 TRBV30 TGTGCCTGGACTGGTACAGGCCTTTCTGGGGCCAACGTCCTGACTTTC CAWTGTGLSGANVLTF
- - TRBJ2-6 TRBV4-1 TGCGCCAGCAGCCAAGACGCGGAGAGGGTCTACTCTGGGGCCAACGTCCTGACTTTC CASSQDAERVYSGANVLTF
TRBD1 - TRBJ1-5 TRBV6-2/TRBV6-3 TGTGCCAGCAGTCCGCGGACAGGGGACAGCAATCAGCCCCAGCATTTT CASSPRTGDSNQPQHF
- - TRBJ1-1 TRBV10-3 TGTGCCATCAGTGAGTTGCGGGACGGAGCTTTCTTT CAISELRDGAFF
- - TRBJ2-7 TRBV20-1 TGCAGTGCTAGGCAGGGTTACGAGCAGTACTTC CSARQGYEQYF
- - TRBJ1-1 TRBV3-1/TRBV3-2 TGTGCCAGCAGCTTTTCGGACACTGAAGCTTTCTTT CASSFSDTEAFF
TRBD1 few TRBJ2-7 TRBV13 TGTGCCAGCAGCTTACGGGCGGGACAGGGGTACGAGCAGTACTTC CASSLRAGQGYEQYF
TRBD1 - TRBJ2-4 TRBV5-1 TGCGCCAGCAGACAGGGGGCGACCAAAAACATTCAGTACTTC CASRQGATKNIQYF
- - TRBJ2-3 TRBV24-1 TGTGCCACCAGTGATCCCAGTGGGCGTTATACGCAGTATTTT CATSDPSGRYTQYF
TRBD1 - TRBJ1-2 TRBV28 TGTGCCAGCAGTTTACCCGGGACAGTCTATGGCTACACCTTC CASSLPGTVYGYTF
TRBD2 once TRBJ2-1 TRBV14 TGTGCCAGCAGCCTAAGCGGGGGGGGCATCAACAATGAGCAGTTCTTC CASSLSGGGINNEQFF
- - TRBJ1-2 TRBV7-2 TGTGCCACCAGCCCTAATTGGTCAGGCCTCTATGGCTACACCTTC CATSPNWSGLYGYTF
TRBD1 - TRBJ1-5 TRBV5-8 TGTGCCAGCAGCTACTACAGGGGGGATCAGCCCCAGCATTTT CASSYYRGDQPQHF
- - TRBJ1-5 TRBV28 TGTGCCAGCAATTTCGGGACTCCCCGGGCGCCCCAGCATTTT CASNFGTPRAPQHF
TRBD1 - TRBJ1-6 TRBV30 TGTGCCTGGAGTGTTTGGGGGACAGTCAATTCACCCCTCCACTTT CAWSVWGTVNSPLHF
- - TRBJ1-1 TRBV30 TGTGCCTGGAGCCGGTGGACTGAAGCTTTCTTT CAWSRWTEAFF
- - TRBJ2-5 TRBV1 TGCACCAGCAGCCCCGGAGGGGAGACCCAGTACTTC CTSSPGGETQYF
TRBD2 - TRBJ2-1 TRBV5-1 TGCGCCAGCAGCTTGAATAGCGGGGGATACAATGAGCAGTTCTTC CASSLNSGGYNEQFF
- - TRBJ1-2 TRBV7-2 TGTGCCAGCAGTTTTGACGCGGGCTATGGCTACACCTTC CASSFDAGYGYTF
- - TRBJ1-2 TRBV10-3 TGTGCCATCAGTGAGTCAGGGGAAGGCGGCTACACCTTC CAISESGEGGYTF
- - TRBJ2-5 TRBV5-1 TGCGCCAGCAGCTCGGTGCCAAATCAAGAGACCCAGTACTTC CASSSVPNQETQYF
TRBD1 - TRBJ1-2 TRBV18 TGTGCCAGCTCAGCCGGACAGGGAAACTATGGCTACACCTTC CASSAGQGNYGYTF
TRBD1 - TRBJ2-3 TRBV7-9 TGTGCCAGCAGCCCTGGGACAGGGGATACAGATACGCAGTATTTT CASSPGTGDTDTQYF
- - TRBJ2-1 TRBV6-1 TGTGCCAGCAGTGAAGCCTTGGGAGGAACTTACAATGAGCAGTTCTTC CASSEALGGTYNEQFF
TRBD2 - TRBJ2-1 TRBV5-6 TGTGCCAGCAGCTCCAAGGTAGCGGGGCACTACAATGAGCAGTTCTTC CASSSKVAGHYNEQFF
- - TRBJ2-3 TRBV5-1 TGCGCCAGCAGCCTCTCCGGTACGCAGTATTTT CASSLSGTQYF
TRBD1 - TRBJ2-7 TRBV11-3 TGTGCCAGCAGCGTGGGACAGGACTACGAGCAGTACTTC CASSVGQDYEQYF
- - TRBJ1-1 TRBV24-1 TGTGCCACCAGTGACGCTTCGGGGGCTGAAGCTTTCTTT CATSDASGAEAFF
TRBD1 - TRBJ2-2 TRBV6-1 TGTGCCAGCAGTGAACAGGGGGTGGTCGCCGGGGAGCTGTTTTTT CASSEQGVVAGELFF
- - TRBJ1-3 TRBV2 TGTGCCAGCAGTACGGACAGCTTCTCTGGAAACACCATATATTTT CASSTDSFSGNTIYF
TRBD2 few TRBJ2-3 TRBV19 TGTGCCAGTAGGGCACGACTAGCGGGGAACACAGATACGCAGTATTTT CASRARLAGNTDTQYF